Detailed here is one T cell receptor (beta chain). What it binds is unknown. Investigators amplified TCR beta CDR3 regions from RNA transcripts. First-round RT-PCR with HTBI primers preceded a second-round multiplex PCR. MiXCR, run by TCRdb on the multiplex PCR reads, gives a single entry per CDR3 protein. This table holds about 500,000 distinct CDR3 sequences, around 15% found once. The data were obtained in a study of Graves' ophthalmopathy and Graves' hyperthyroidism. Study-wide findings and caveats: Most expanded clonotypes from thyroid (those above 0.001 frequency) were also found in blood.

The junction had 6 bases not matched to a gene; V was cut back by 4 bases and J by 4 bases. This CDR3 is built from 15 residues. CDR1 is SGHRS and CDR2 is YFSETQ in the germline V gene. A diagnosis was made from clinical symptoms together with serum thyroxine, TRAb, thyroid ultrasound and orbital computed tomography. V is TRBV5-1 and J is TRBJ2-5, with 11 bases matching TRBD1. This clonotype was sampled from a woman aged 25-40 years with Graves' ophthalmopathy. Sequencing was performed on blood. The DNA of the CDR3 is TGCGCCAGCAGCAAGGGACAGGGGGATCGAGAGACCCAGTACTTC. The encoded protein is CASSKGQGDRETQYF.